The source of this T cell receptor beta chain is a study of shared clonotypes between healthy human individuals. Turning to the study itself: Per-donor plates numbered three CD4 naive, three CD4 memory, two CD8 naive and one CD8 memory.

Produced via immunoSEQ multiplex PCR; TCRdb's table is partial and in-frame only. The repertoire includes about 1.1 million clones, roughly 80% of them detected once, and about 0.94% sits in the top ten. The specimen sequenced was memory CD4+ T cells from PBMCs. Subset defined: CD45RA-negative fraction. The source is a man aged 18-30 years in good health. Some clones in this sample may be carry-over from other donors' samples.

CDR3 amino acids: CASSFGLAGGYEQYF. The CDR3 coding sequence is TGTGCCAGCAGCTTTGGACTAGCGGGGGGCTACGAGCAGTACTTC. The genes are TRBV7-9 and TRBJ2-7; 14 bases agree with TRBD2. Trimming cost V 3 bases and J 3 bases; bases outside gene matches: 1. In germline, CDR1 is SEHNR, CDR2 FQNEAQ (reference sequence). The CDR3 spans 15 residues.